The 29 T cell receptor beta chains below all came from one sample that was sequenced in a study of pediatric ulcerative colitis. One to two pinch biopsies were taken from the rectum during colonoscopy. This table comes from immunoSEQ multiplex PCR, and its TCRdb copy is limited to in-frame clones, with some not included. Found here are tens of thousands of clones, more than 60% of them singletons; the top ten hold less than 4.5%. The sample was gut tissue. These receptors were obtained from a girl aged 5 to 17 with moderate ulcerative colitis.

The chain links TRBV4-1 to TRBJ1-2, with 8 bases matching TRBD1. Germline CDR1 is MGHRA and CDR2 is YSYEKL. Losses at the gene ends were 2 bases for V and 4 bases for J; bases not matched to a gene: 6. The CDR3 has 15 residues. CDR3 sequence (DNA): TGCGCCAGCAGCCAAACGACAGGGGTTGTCTATGGCTACACCTTC. This sequence encodes CASSQTTGVVYGYTF.

The chain combines TRBV30 with TRBJ2-7; D call uncertain. In germline, CDR1 is GTSNPN, CDR2 SVGIG (reference sequence). V lost 4 bases to trimming and J lost 0 bases, with 7 bases between them. The CDR3 runs to 12 residues. In nucleotides, the CDR3 is TGTGCCTGGAAGTCGAGCTCCTACGAGCAGTACTTC. Protein sequence: CAWKSSSYEQYF. Filled out from reference TRBV30 and TRBJ2-7, the complete variable domain reads SQTIHQWPATLVQPVGSPLSLECTVEGTSNPNLYWYRQAAGRGLQLLFYSVGIGQISSEVPQNLSASRPQDRQFILSSKKLLLSDSGFYLCAWKSSSYEQYFGPGTRLTVT.

The gene calls are TRBV19 and TRBJ1-3, with 7 nucleotides matching TRBD1. Germline CDR1 LNHDA, CDR2 SQIVND (reference sequence). The CDR3 totals 17 residues. After removal of 6 bases from V and 4 bases from J, the junction contained 15 bases not matched to a gene. For the CDR3, the DNA is TGTGCCAGTAGCTTACCTTATTACGGGACAGCCGGAAACACCATATATTTT. Protein: CASSLPYYGTAGNTIYF. Using reference TRBV19 and TRBJ1-3 for the parts outside the CDR3, the full variable domain is DGGITQSPKYLFRKEGQNVTLSCEQNLNHDAMYWYRQDPGQGLRLIYYSQIVNDFQKGDIAEGYSVSREKKESFPLTVTSAQKNPTAFYLCASSLPYYGTAGNTIYFGEGSWLTVV.

The chain uses TRBV28 and TRBJ2-3; TRBD2 agrees at 9 bases. The CDR3 has 18 residues. V was clipped by 7 bases and J by 0 bases; unmatched bases: 14. Germline lookup yields CDR1 MDHEN and CDR2 SYDVKM. The DNA for the CDR3 is TGTGCCAGCATACCAGCGGGGGGCCCATTTTCTAGCACAGATACGCAGTATTTT. Its translation: CASIPAGGPFSSTDTQYF.

This chain connects TRBV19 to TRBJ2-1, with TRBD2 matching over 8 bases. The CDR3 is made up of 14 amino acids. After removal of 3 bases from V and 8 bases from J, the junction contained 6 bases not matched to a gene. The V gene's germline CDR1 is LNHDA and CDR2 SQIVND (reference sequence). The CDR3 here is CASSMSLAGYEQFF. CDR3 DNA: TGTGCCAGTAGTATGAGTCTAGCGGGTTATGAGCAGTTCTTC.

The V gene is TRBV6-6, the J gene TRBJ2-5; no clear D. The V and J ends lost 9 bases and 2 bases respectively, with 16 bases between them. The CDR3 totals 14 residues. Germline V gives CDR1 MNHNY, CDR2 SVGAGI (reference sequence). The CDR3 bases are TGTGCCAGTGGATCGAGGAGCGCGCAAGAGACCCAGTACTTC. Translation gives CASGSRSAQETQYF.

This clone was observed a handful of times. The chain uses TRBV30 and TRBJ1-5, with 7 bases matching TRBD1. Germline CDR1 GTSNPN, CDR2 SVGIG (reference sequence). The trim removed 6 bases at V and 2 bases at J, leaving 4 bases unmatched. The CDR3 runs to 13 residues. DNA of the CDR3: TGTGCCTGTGACAGGGTGGGCAATCAGCCCCAGCATTTT. Its translation is CACDRVGNQPQHF.

The rearrangement joins TRBV5-6 to TRBJ1-4; 7 bases fit TRBD1. The CDR3 sequence is 14 residues long. The germline V gene has CDR1 SGHDT and CDR2 YYEEEE. Trimming removed 0 bases from V and 6 bases from J; junction bases left unmatched: 2. CDR3 DNA sequence: TGTGCCAGCAGCTTGGGGACAGGATATGAAAAACTGTTTTTT. Amino acids: CASSLGTGYEKLFF.

The rearrangement joins TRBV9 to TRBJ2-1, with D uncertain. The V and J ends lost 0 bases and 3 bases respectively, with 10 bases between them. CDR1 SGDLS and CDR2 YYNGEE come from the germline V gene. This CDR3 has 15 amino acids. CDR3 sequence reads: CASSVGVANYNEQFF. CDR3 coding DNA: TGTGCCAGCAGCGTAGGGGTGGCTAACTACAATGAGCAGTTCTTC. The variable domain in full, completed from reference TRBV9 and TRBJ2-1, reads DSGVTQTPKHLITATGQRVTLRCSPRSGDLSVYWYQQSLDQGLQFLIQYYNGEERAKGNILERFSAQQFPDLHSELNLSSLELGDSALYFCASSVGVANYNEQFFGPGTRLTVL.

This clone appeared once. The J gene is TRBJ2-1, the V gene TRBV9; D is unresolved. Germline assignment: CDR1 SGDLS and CDR2 YYNGEE. The V gene lost 4 bases and the J gene lost 3 bases, with 11 bases spanning the gap. This CDR3 region has 14 residues. This chain's CDR3 is CASSRAESYNEQFF. The CDR3 DNA sequence: TGTGCCAGCAGCCGGGCCGAGAGCTACAATGAGCAGTTCTTC.

The rearrangement uses TRBV6-1 and TRBJ1-5, with D hard to call. The CDR3 totals 13 residues. The V and J ends lost 8 bases and 4 bases respectively, with 12 bases between them. CDR1 is MNHNS and CDR2 is SASEGT in the germline V gene. DNA of the CDR3: TGTGCCAGCGATAGGGAAGCAAATCAGCCCCAGCATTTT. It translates to CASDREANQPQHF.

As concerns this clone: Other DNA sequences in the same sample also yield this CDR3. The V gene is TRBV29-1, the J gene TRBJ1-1, with a tentative D call TRBD1 (6 bases). The germline V gene has CDR1 SQVTM and CDR2 ANQGSEA. Trimming shortened V by 5 bases and J by 1 base, and 11 bases separated the two germline ends. The CDR3 runs 13 residues. Written as DNA, the CDR3 is TGCAGCGTTAGAAAAGGGGGGAACACTGAAGCTTTCTTT. Protein sequence: CSVRKGGNTEAFF.

The V and J genes are TRBV19 and TRBJ2-2; possible D gene TRBD2, 6 bases. CDR1 is LNHDA and CDR2 is SQIVND in the germline V gene (reference sequence). The V end lost 3 bases, the J end lost 1 base, and 12 bases lay between the germline ends. The CDR3 is 16 amino acids. The CDR3 bases are TGTGCCAGTAGTATTATAGGGACTCTGAACACCGGGGAGCTGTTTTTT. Amino acids: CASSIIGTLNTGELFF.

This chain links TRBV18 with TRBJ2-1; TRBD1 aligns across 9 bases. The trim removed 4 bases at V and 3 bases at J, leaving 4 bases unmatched. Germline V gene lookup returns CDR1 KGHSH and CDR2 LQKENI. CDR3 length equals 15 residues. The CDR3 coding sequence is TGTGCCAGCTCACTCGGGACAGGGCTCTACAATGAGCAGTTCTTC. It encodes CASSLGTGLYNEQFF.

The chain carries TRBV7-2 and TRBJ2-7; D is unclear. V lost 1 base to trimming and J lost 1 base, with 8 bases between them. CDR1 and CDR2 from the germline V gene are SGHTA and FQGNSA. The CDR3 extends over 14 amino acids. The CDR3: CASSLGGQSYEQYF. CDR3 in DNA: TGTGCCAGCAGCTTAGGAGGTCAGTCCTACGAGCAGTACTTC.

In its sample, this clone was seen a few times. In DNA form, the CDR3 reads TGTGCCACCAGCAGAGAGAGCGGGACAGGGGGCCAGCCCCAGCATTTT. Encoded protein: CATSRESGTGGQPQHF. The chain recombines TRBV15 with TRBJ1-5; 12 positions agree with TRBD1. Trimming at V came to 0 bases and at J to 7 bases, leaving 4 bases not matched to a gene. The CDR3 extends over 16 amino acids. In germline, CDR1 is LNHNV, CDR2 YYDKDF (reference sequence).

V usage is TRBV7-6 and J usage is TRBJ2-2; D unresolved. The ends were cut back, 2 bases at V and 2 bases at J, with 6 bases in the middle. The germline gives CDR1 SGHVS, CDR2 FNYEAQ. This CDR3 has 14 residues. CDR3 nucleotide sequence: TGTGCCAGCAGCTTATCCCGCAACACCGGGGAGCTGTTTTTT. Protein: CASSLSRNTGELFF. Filled out from reference TRBV7-6 and TRBJ2-2, the complete variable domain reads GAGVSQSPRYKVTKRGQDVALRCDPISGHVSLYWYRQALGQGPEFLTYFNYEAQQDKSGLPNDRFSAERPEGSISTLTIQRTEQRDSAMYRCASSLSRNTGELFFGEGSRLTVL.

The rearrangement uses TRBV5-6 and TRBJ1-4; 8 bases line up with TRBD1. This CDR3 region has 13 residues. Looked up from germline, CDR1 is SGHDT and CDR2 is YYEEEE. Trimming removed 2 bases from V and 11 bases from J; junction bases left unmatched: 5. The CDR3 sequence is CASSLPTGEKLFF. CDR3 bases: TGTGCCAGCAGCTTACCGACAGGGGAGAAACTGTTTTTT.

This chain connects TRBV6-1 to TRBJ1-3; a possible D gene is TRBD1 (6 bases). V was pared by 2 bases and J by 1 base, with 9 bases between. This CDR3 is built from 15 residues. The germline V gene has CDR1 MNHNS and CDR2 SASEGT. CDR3 sequence reads: CASSEQGFSGNTIYF. CDR3 nucleotide sequence: TGTGCCAGCAGTGAACAGGGGTTTTCTGGAAACACCATATATTTT.

The chain recombines TRBV30 with TRBJ1-5, with D perhaps TRBD1 (5 bases). Looked up from germline, CDR1 is GTSNPN and CDR2 is SVGIG (reference sequence). Trimming stripped 0 bases from V and 2 bases from J, with 5 bases between. CDR3 size: 13 residues. CDR3: CAWSVQGNQPQHF. The CDR3 bases are TGTGCCTGGAGTGTACAGGGCAATCAGCCCCAGCATTTT.

The rearrangement joins TRBV30 to TRBJ2-7; no clear D gene. CDR1 and CDR2 (germline): GTSNPN, SVGIG (reference sequence). This CDR3 region has 11 residues. The CDR3 coding sequence is TGTGCTTCGGGCTACCTGTACGAGCAGTACTTC. Its protein product is CASGYLYEQYF.

The rearrangement joins TRBV30 to TRBJ2-7; a possible D gene is TRBD1 (5 bases). The CDR3 spans 12 residues. Trimming left V 3 bases short and J 2 bases short, with 8 bases between. The germline gives CDR1 GTSNPN, CDR2 SVGIG (reference sequence). This CDR3 is CAWSPGPYEQYF. The CDR3, as DNA: TGTGCCTGGAGCCCAGGGCCCTACGAGCAGTACTTC.

The chain is built from TRBV20-1 and TRBJ1-4; D gene unclear. The CDR3 consists of 11 residues. Germline CDR1 and CDR2: DFQATT and SNEGSKA (reference sequence). The ends were cut back, 5 bases at V and 8 bases at J, with 9 bases in the middle. The CDR3 nucleotides read TGCAGTGCTTTACGGACGGAAAAACTGTTTTTT. It encodes CSALRTEKLFF.

The rearrangement joins TRBV5-6 to TRBJ2-7; TRBD1 agrees at 8 bases. The CDR3 has 14 amino acids. Germline loops: CDR1 SGHDT, CDR2 YYEEEE. The J segment lost 3 bases and the V segment lost 2 bases, leaving 4 bases of the junction unmatched. For the CDR3, the DNA is TGTGCCAGCAGCTTTTGGGACAGGAACTACGAGCAGTACTTC. This gives the protein CASSFWDRNYEQYF. The full variable domain, rest sourced from reference TRBV5-6 and TRBJ2-7, is DAGVTQSPTHLIKTRGQQVTLRCSPKSGHDTVSWYQQALGQGPQFIFQYYEEEERQRGNFPDRFSGHQFPNYSSELNVNALLLGDSALYLCASSFWDRNYEQYFGPGTRLTVT.

This sequence joins TRBV27 and TRBJ2-7, with D uncertain. This CDR3 has 13 amino acids. V lost 2 bases to trimming and J lost 6 bases, with 11 bases between them. Looked up from germline, CDR1 is MNHEY and CDR2 is SMNVEV (reference sequence). CDR3 DNA: TGTGCCAGCAGTTTACTGAACTTGCCCGAGCAGTACTTC. It translates to CASSLLNLPEQYF.

This clone occurred once. The rearrangement links TRBV11-3 to TRBJ2-2; D gene ambiguous. The ends were cut back, 3 bases at V and 5 bases at J, with 7 bases in the middle. In germline, CDR1 is SGHNT, CDR2 YENEEA. This CDR3 comprises 13 residues. In DNA form, the CDR3 reads TGTGCCAGCAGCTTGTACCGTACCGGGGAGCTGTTTTTT. Its protein product is CASSLYRTGELFF.

The rearrangement joins TRBV7-9 to TRBJ2-7; a weak D match, TRBD2 (5 bases). The CDR3 spans 15 residues. Germline-derived CDR1 and CDR2 are SEHNR and FQNEAQ (reference sequence). V lost 5 bases to trimming and J lost 2 bases, with 16 bases between them. The chain's CDR3 is CASSQPGLRTYEQYF. CDR3 coding DNA: TGTGCCAGCAGCCAACCAGGACTCCGCACCTACGAGCAGTACTTC.

Only one count was recorded for this clone. The chain has TRBV30 and TRBJ1-5; unclear D gene. V was trimmed by 0 bases and J by 5 bases, leaving 8 bases between them. The length of the CDR3 is 13 residues. Germline CDR1 reads GTSNPN; CDR2 reads SVGIG (reference sequence). As DNA, the CDR3 is TGTGCCTGGAGTGTACGTGGAGATCAGCCCCAGCATTTT. The encoded protein is CAWSVRGDQPQHF.

In its sample, this clone was seen once. The chain couples TRBV5-1 to TRBJ1-2; 9 bases are shared with TRBD1. The J segment lost 4 bases and the V segment lost 2 bases, leaving 6 bases of the junction unmatched. The germline CDR1 and CDR2 sequences are SGHRS and YFSETQ. The CDR3 covers 15 residues. For the CDR3, the DNA is TGCGCCAGCAGCTTTGATTGGGACAGGGTCTATGGCTACACCTTC. This codes for CASSFDWDRVYGYTF.